This T cell receptor beta chain stems from a study of T cell responses to AZD1222 COVID-19 vaccine (dated by TCRdb to the early 2020s). About the investigation overall: A total of 233 trial participants underwent TCR sequencing, of whom 200 to 220 had received two doses of AZD1222 and about 26 had received two doses of the MenACWY control vaccine. Trial participants were enrolled by age into 18-55, 56-69 and 70-plus year subgroups, with 148, 28 and 57 TCR-sequenced participants respectively. General conclusions and limits of the study: A significant rise in spike-specific TCR breadth and depth was observed after two AZD1222 doses relative to day 0 and relative to MenACWY recipients. Most participants were white British and females outnumbered males, and the authors suggested that clonal diversity may have been underestimated. Nearly half of unique spike-specific TCRs reportedly recognized epitopes outside regions mutated in the B.1.351 and B.1.1.7 variants. In the small 56-69-year group, the increase in depth fell short of significance, most likely because of low power. The vaccine-associated CD4 TCRs covered the entire spike protein, and the dominant responses fell in regions 160-218 and 743-854. Conclusions about previously exposed vaccinees are limited because only five or six AZD1222 recipients were SARS-CoV-2 seropositive at baseline. Because no day 14 peak-response samples were available, the repertoires could be characterized only after the peak T cell response.

Taken from the germline V gene, the CDR1 and CDR2 loops are MNHEY and SVGAGI. Taken from cysteine to phenylalanine, the CDR3 has 12 residues. Only the CDR3 DNA is retained, 36 bases long and in frame from the first base. Trimming costs V 6 bases and J 3 bases, and their ends lie 9 bases apart. For this clone: This clone's antigen is unknown. One base away there is no much larger clone; base qualities are not given.

The CDR3 regions of human TCRbeta chains were analyzed by immunosequencing. As for the authors' bioinformatics: TCRs in the repertoires were matched against a reference library of SARS-CoV-2-specific TCRs that had been generated with the MIRA antigen-specificity platform. Breadth was defined as the fraction of unique TCRs that were SARS-CoV-2-associated, and depth was defined as the fraction of total T cells that were SARS-CoV-2-associated. Each spike-specific TCR was assigned to its reactive spike region and to a CD4 or CD8 class using the MIRA data. Log10-transformed breadth and depth values were compared by one-way ANOVA with Sidak's multiple comparisons tests. As stored in TCRdb, this immuneACCESS dataset retains in-frame rearrangements with V and J assigned. A fraction of the clones does not appear; measured against another copy, unresolved V genes explain less than half of the discrepancy, and the remainder lacks a known reason. The V and J calls and clone size were taken over from that table, and D and trimming were inferred from the DNA. The sample data list 89,000 or so clones, and 75% to 95% of these were observed just once. Clones ranked in the top ten supply more than 9% of the sample.

What this sample's time point label stands for: about 28 days (+/-7) after the second vaccine dose. Because spike-specific TCR depth and breadth did not differ between the two schedules, AZD1222 recipients who got a second dose at roughly 4 weeks were pooled with those who got a second dose at roughly 12 weeks. The vaccinee samples were drawn from two UK trials, COV001 and COV002, one of which was a single-blind randomized controlled phase 2/3 trial testing AZD1222 (ChAdOx1 nCoV-19) in healthy adults. For TCRbeta chain sequencing, PBMC samples were collected from trial participants at day 0 and at day 28 after the second dose.

This receptor chain uses TRBV6-5 and TRBJ2-7; TRBD1 is perhaps the D gene, given 6 matching bases. The starting material was peripheral blood, obtained 28 days after the second AZD1222 dose. This clonotype was obtained from an adult who received the AZD1222 COVID-19 vaccine. In nucleotide form, the sequence is TGTGCCAGCAGGGACAGACGCTACGAGCAGTACTTC. It encodes CASRDRRYEQYF.